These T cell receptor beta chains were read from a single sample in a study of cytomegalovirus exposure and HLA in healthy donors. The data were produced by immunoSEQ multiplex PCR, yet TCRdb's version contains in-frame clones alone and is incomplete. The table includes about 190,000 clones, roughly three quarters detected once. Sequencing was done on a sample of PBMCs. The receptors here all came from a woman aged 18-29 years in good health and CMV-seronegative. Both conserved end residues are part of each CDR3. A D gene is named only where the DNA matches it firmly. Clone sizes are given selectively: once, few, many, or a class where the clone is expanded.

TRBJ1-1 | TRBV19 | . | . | CASNSGRANTEAFF | TGTGCCAGTAATTCAGGCAGGGCGAACACTGAAGCTTTCTTT
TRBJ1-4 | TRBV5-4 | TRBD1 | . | CASSSTGTNEKLFF | TGTGCCAGCAGCTCGACAGGGACGAATGAAAAACTGTTTTTT
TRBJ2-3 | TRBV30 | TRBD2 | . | CAWSIEIAGGDTQYF | TGTGCCTGGAGTATCGAGATAGCGGGGGGGGATACGCAGTATTTT
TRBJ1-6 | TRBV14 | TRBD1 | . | CASSQSRTGGNSPLHF | TGTGCCAGCAGCCAATCCCGGACAGGTGGTAATTCACCCCTCCACTTT
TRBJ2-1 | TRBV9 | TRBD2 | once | CASSVDGRGNEQFF | TGTGCCAGCAGCGTAGACGGGAGGGGCAATGAGCAGTTCTTC
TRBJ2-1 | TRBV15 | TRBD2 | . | CATSGQTSGGAEEQFF | TGTGCCACCAGCGGACAGACTAGCGGGGGGGCGGAGGAGCAGTTCTTC
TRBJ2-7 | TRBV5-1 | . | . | CASSLLGEQYF | TGCGCCAGCAGCTTACTAGGGGAGCAGTACTTC
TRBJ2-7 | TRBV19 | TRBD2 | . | CASSMLLAGDYEQYF | TGTGCCAGTAGTATGCTTTTAGCGGGGGACTACGAGCAGTACTTC
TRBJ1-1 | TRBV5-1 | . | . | CASSSFGYETEAFF | TGCGCCAGCAGCTCCTTCGGTTATGAGACTGAAGCTTTCTTT
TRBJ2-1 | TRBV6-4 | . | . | CASSVMAGAYNEQFF | TGTGCCAGCAGTGTGATGGCAGGGGCCTACAATGAGCAGTTCTTC
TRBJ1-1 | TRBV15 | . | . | CATSRGRGTEAFF | TGTGCCACCAGCAGAGGGAGGGGCACTGAAGCTTTCTTT
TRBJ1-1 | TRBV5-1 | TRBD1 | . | CASSGTGGPEAFF | TGCGCCAGCAGCGGTACAGGGGGCCCTGAAGCTTTCTTT
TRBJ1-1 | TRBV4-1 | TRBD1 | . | CASSQRTGGEGLTEAFF | TGCGCCAGCAGCCAGCGGACAGGAGGAGAGGGACTGACTGAAGCTTTCTTT
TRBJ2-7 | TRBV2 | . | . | CASSAPYEQYF | TGTGCCAGCAGTGCTCCCTACGAGCAGTACTTC
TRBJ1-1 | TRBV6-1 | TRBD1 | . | CASSRQGEGSEAFF | TGTGCCAGCAGCCGACAGGGGGAAGGGTCTGAAGCTTTCTTT
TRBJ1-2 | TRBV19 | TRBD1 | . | CASRPTGQIANYGYTF | TGTGCCAGTAGACCGACAGGGCAAATCGCTAACTATGGCTACACCTTC